A single sample is the source of the 5 T cell receptor beta chains below, sequenced in a study of blood T cell repertoires in COVID-19. This table comes from immunoSEQ multiplex PCR, and its TCRdb copy is limited to in-frame clones, with some not included. The sample includes around 380,000 clones, around 87% of them seen just once. Input material: PBMCs or T cells enriched from blood (not recorded which). The source is a man aged 25 to 40 who had recovered from COVID-19.

The chain is built from TRBV19 and TRBJ2-1; TRBD1 matches 10 bases. Germline V gives CDR1 LNHDA, CDR2 SQIVND (reference sequence). The V and J ends lost 3 bases and 4 bases, in that order; junction bases with no gene match: 3. CDR3 length equals 15 residues. The CDR3 nucleotides read TGTGCCAGTAGTATCCGGGACAGGGGTTACAATGAGCAGTTCTTC. As protein: CASSIRDRGYNEQFF.

The V gene is TRBV7-9, the J gene TRBJ1-3; D might be TRBD1 (6 bases). The V end was cut by 4 bases, the J end by 0 bases, with 13 bases between. CDR3 length: 16 amino acids. The germline V gene has CDR1 SEHNR and CDR2 FQNEAQ (reference sequence). In DNA, the CDR3 is TGTGCCAGCAGCTCGAAAGGGGGACACTCTGGAAACACCATATATTTT. This codes for CASSSKGGHSGNTIYF.

The J gene is TRBJ1-1, the V gene TRBV9; D is ambiguous. The CDR3 is 13 amino acids. Trimming left V 4 bases short and J 10 bases short, with 17 bases between. Germline assignment: CDR1 SGDLS and CDR2 YYNGEE. CDR3 amino acids: CASSPGGKSAAFF. CDR3 nucleotides: TGTGCCAGCAGCCCCGGCGGAAAGTCCGCAGCTTTCTTT. Filled out from reference TRBV9 and TRBJ1-1, the complete variable domain reads DSGVTQTPKHLITATGQRVTLRCSPRSGDLSVYWYQQSLDQGLQFLIQYYNGEERAKGNILERFSAQQFPDLHSELNLSSLELGDSALYFCASSPGGKSAAFFGQGTRLTVV.

The J gene is TRBJ2-2, the V gene TRBV4-1; TRBD1 matches at 10 bases. Trimming took 5 bases from V and 2 from J; bases not matched to a gene: 8. Germline assignment: CDR1 MGHRA and CDR2 YSYEKL. The CDR3 is 17 residues long. CDR3 sequence reads: CASSFRDRGPNTGELFF. CDR3 in DNA: TGCGCCAGCAGCTTTCGTGACAGGGGGCCAAACACCGGGGAGCTGTTTTTT.

J is TRBJ2-7 and V is TRBV24-1; 7 bases are shared with TRBD1. The germline CDR1 and CDR2 sequences are KGHDR and SFDVKD. After removal of 4 bases from V and 3 bases from J, the junction contained 14 bases not matched to a gene. This CDR3 has 17 amino acids. DNA for the CDR3: TGTGCCACCAGTGACACCGGGGCGGACAGGATCGTCTACGAGCAGTACTTC. This codes for CATSDTGADRIVYEQYF.